The next 18 T cell receptor beta chains were all read from a single sample in a study of blood T cell repertoires in COVID-19. Clones were read by immunoSEQ multiplex PCR, and TCRdb kept only the in-frame ones, dropping some. This table holds some 300,000 clones, 88% found once. The specimen sequenced was PBMCs or T cells enriched from blood (not recorded which). The origin of the receptors is a woman aged 55-70 years in a cohort exposed to, infected with or recovered from COVID-19 (not recorded which).

V gene TRBV6-5 combines with J gene TRBJ1-2; maybe TRBD1 (6 bases). The CDR3 is 15 amino acids. V gave up 1 base and J gave up 2 bases, with 11 bases separating them. CDR1 and CDR2 from the germline V gene are MNHEY and SVGAGI. The CDR3: CASSYFPGVNYGYTF. The CDR3 coding sequence is TGTGCCAGCAGTTACTTCCCAGGGGTCAACTATGGCTACACCTTC.

The V call is TRBV9, the J call TRBJ2-1, with 9 positions matching TRBD2. The CDR3 extends over 16 amino acids. Germline-derived CDR1 and CDR2 are SGDLS and YYNGEE. V shed 2 bases, J shed 5 bases, and the junction held 8 bases outside the gene matches. The CDR3 is CASSVAVAGVDNEQFF. The CDR3 nucleotides are TGTGCCAGCAGCGTCGCGGTAGCGGGAGTGGACAATGAGCAGTTCTTC.

The J gene is TRBJ1-1, the V gene TRBV28; a possible D gene is TRBD1 (5 bases). Trimming cost V 8 bases and J 1 base, with 11 bases left between them. The CDR3 totals 13 residues. Germline values: CDR1 MDHEN, CDR2 SYDVKM. The CDR3: CASSNDRNTEAFF. CDR3 in DNA: TGTGCCAGCTCTAACGACAGGAACACTGAAGCTTTCTTT.

This clone has only a few counts. The rearrangement uses TRBV3-1 (or the pseudogene TRBV3-2) and TRBJ1-3; no clear D. Germline loops: CDR1 LGHDT, CDR2 YNNKEL (reference sequence). The V end lost 4 bases, the J end lost 0 bases, and 13 bases lay between the germline ends. The CDR3 spans 16 residues. CDR3 loop: CASSPTLMSSGNTIYF. CDR3 sequence (DNA): TGTGCCAGCAGCCCTACCCTCATGAGCTCTGGAAACACCATATATTTT.

The rearrangement uses TRBV7-2 and TRBJ2-7, with 8 positions matching TRBD1. In germline, CDR1 is SGHTA, CDR2 FQGNSA. V was clipped by 4 bases and J by 6 bases; unmatched bases: 5. The CDR3 runs to 13 residues. The CDR3 sequence is CASSSDRGSEQYF. For the CDR3, the DNA is TGTGCCAGCAGCTCAGACAGGGGTTCCGAGCAGTACTTC. Supplemented by reference TRBV7-2 and TRBJ2-7, the full variable domain reads GAGVSQSPSNKVTEKGKDVELRCDPISGHTALYWYRQSLGQGLEFLIYFQGNSAPDKSGLPSDRFSAERTGGSVSTLTIQRTQQEDSAVYLCASSSDRGSEQYFGPGTRLTVT.

The chain employs TRBV29-1 and TRBJ2-1; D ambiguous. The CDR3 has 14 amino acids. The V gene lost 2 bases and the J gene lost 7 bases, with 15 bases spanning the gap. Per germline, CDR1 SQVTM and CDR2 ANQGSEA. This CDR3 is CSVEIAVRVNEQFF. CDR3 nucleotides: TGCAGCGTTGAAATTGCGGTCAGAGTGAATGAGCAGTTCTTC.

This chain uses TRBV5-1 with TRBJ2-3; 8 nucleotides line up with TRBD2. Germline loops: CDR1 SGHRS, CDR2 YFSETQ. Germline trimming cut 1 base from V and 4 bases from J; bases unmatched to any gene: 5. This CDR3 is 15 amino acids long. The CDR3 sequence is CASSLQGAGADTQYF. The CDR3 bases are TGCGCCAGCAGCTTGCAGGGAGCGGGAGCAGATACGCAGTATTTT.

This clone was picked up one time. The chain joins TRBV24-1 to TRBJ2-7; 15 nucleotides align to TRBD2. V lost 3 bases to trimming and J lost 1 base; unmatched junction nucleotides: 9. Germline-derived CDR1 and CDR2 are KGHDR and SFDVKD. The CDR3 runs 19 residues. The CDR3 sequence is CATSDGTSGRIGSSYEQYF. The CDR3, as DNA: TGTGCCACCAGTGATGGGACTAGCGGGAGGATCGGTTCTTCCTACGAGCAGTACTTC.

V usage is TRBV2 and J usage is TRBJ1-5, with 11 bases matching TRBD1. This CDR3 contains 15 residues. Trimming removed 8 bases from V and 4 bases from J; junction bases left unmatched: 7. The germline V gene has CDR1 SNHLY and CDR2 FYNNEI. CDR3 sequence reads: CASSTGTGGNQPQHF. CDR3 bases: TGTGCCAGCTCAACCGGGACAGGGGGTAATCAGCCCCAGCATTTT.

This chain joins TRBV15 and TRBJ2-7; D call uncertain. Trimming shortened V by 0 bases and J by 5 bases, and 8 bases separated the two germline ends. In germline, CDR1 is LNHNV, CDR2 YYDKDF (reference sequence). This CDR3 is built from 13 residues. The chain's CDR3 is CATSRDLSHEQYF. DNA of the CDR3: TGTGCCACCAGCAGAGATCTATCCCACGAGCAGTACTTC. The whole variable domain, filled in from reference TRBV15 and TRBJ2-7, reads DAMVIQNPRYQVTQFGKPVTLSCSQTLNHNVMYWYQQKSSQAPKLLFHYYDKDFNNEADTPDNFQSRRPNTSFCFLDIRSPGLGDTAMYLCATSRDLSHEQYFGPGTRLTVT.

This clone was seen only once. J is TRBJ2-7 and V is TRBV7-9, with 12 bases that match TRBD2. Germline V CDR1 and CDR2: SEHNR, FQNEAQ (reference sequence). J gave up 5 bases and V 3 bases, and 8 bases lay outside the gene matches. The CDR3 length is 16 residues. CDR3 residues: CASSFLRTSGEDEQYF. Here the CDR3 DNA reads TGTGCCAGCAGCTTCCTACGGACTAGCGGGGAGGACGAGCAGTACTTC.

This chain uses TRBV12-3 or TRBV12-4 with TRBJ2-3; D unresolved. Trimming left V 6 bases short and J 1 base short, with 5 bases between. CDR3 length: 12 residues. The CDR3 is CASRSGTDTQYF. Written as DNA, the CDR3 is TGTGCCAGCAGGAGCGGCACAGATACGCAGTATTTT.

A single count supports this clone. The J gene is TRBJ2-6, the V gene TRBV7-3; D ambiguous. The length of the CDR3 is 17 residues. CDR1 and CDR2 (germline): SGHTA, FQGTGA. Trimming cost V 0 bases and J 1 base, with 10 bases left between them. CDR3 in DNA: TGTGCCAGCAGCTTAACGGCCAGGCCATCTGGGGCCAACGTCCTGACTTTC. Protein sequence: CASSLTARPSGANVLTF.

J is TRBJ1-5 and V is TRBV24-1; D is undetermined. CDR1 KGHDR and CDR2 SFDVKD come from the germline V gene. V was clipped by 9 bases and J by 4 bases, with 21 bases between them. There are 16 residues in the CDR3. CDR3 region: CATGCGESGKNQPQHF. CDR3 DNA sequence: TGTGCCACCGGATGCGGGGAATCGGGGAAAAATCAGCCCCAGCATTTT.

The rearrangement uses TRBV6-5 and TRBJ2-7; 8 bases map to TRBD2. This CDR3 is 14 amino acids long. The trim removed 4 bases at V and 3 bases at J, leaving 5 bases unmatched. CDR1 and CDR2 (germline): MNHEY, SVGAGI. The CDR3 sequence is CASSSTGRGYEQYF. The CDR3 coding sequence is TGTGCCAGCAGTTCGACCGGGAGGGGCTACGAGCAGTACTTC.

The V gene is TRBV7-2, the J gene TRBJ2-2; D gene unclear. The V gene lost 3 bases and the J gene lost 4 bases, with 3 bases spanning the gap. The germline gives CDR1 SGHTA, CDR2 FQGNSA. The CDR3 has 12 amino acids. The CDR3 sequence is CASSLATGELFF. The CDR3 DNA sequence: TGTGCCAGCAGCTTGGCCACCGGGGAGCTGTTTTTT.

The chain is built from TRBV24-1 and TRBJ1-5; D gene unclear. Trimming shortened V by 5 bases and J by 7 bases, and 20 bases separated the two germline ends. The CDR3 consists of 16 residues. Germline CDR1 reads KGHDR; CDR2 reads SFDVKD. The CDR3 DNA sequence: TGTGCCACCAGTGGGGGTCAGAAGGGCGGCGGGCAGCCCCAGCATTTT. This translates into CATSGGQKGGGQPQHF.

The rearrangement joins TRBV19 to TRBJ1-5; D might be TRBD1 (5 bases). Per germline, CDR1 LNHDA and CDR2 SQIVND (reference sequence). The CDR3 contains 12 residues. V lost 4 bases and J 6 bases, leaving 7 bases between the germline ends. The CDR3 protein is CASSRGPQPQHF. CDR3 sequence (DNA): TGTGCCAGTAGTAGGGGCCCTCAGCCCCAGCATTTT.